The 19 T cell receptor beta chains below all came from one sample that was sequenced in a study of cytomegalovirus exposure and HLA in healthy donors. This PCR relied on a set of 60 Vbeta primers and 13 Jbeta primers. The method was immunoSEQ multiplex PCR; TCRdb's version includes in-frame clones alone and lacks a portion of them. The sample yields about 200,000 clones, around 79% seen once. Sequenced sample: PBMCs. The receptor source for this set is a woman between 50 and 59 years old in good health and CMV-seronegative.

The table lists this clone with a count of one. The CDR3 coding sequence is TGTGCCAGCACCCGGAGGTCTGCGGGGGTTAACTATGGCTACACCTTC. It codes for CASTRRSAGVNYGYTF. J is TRBJ1-2 and V is TRBV5-8; TRBD1 is a possible D gene (5 bases). Per the germline V gene, CDR1 is SGHTS and CDR2 is YDEGEE. V dropped 6 bases and J dropped 1 base, with 19 bases sitting between them. This CDR3 comprises 16 residues.

This clone was observed a few times. This sequence joins TRBV11-1 and TRBJ1-2; TRBD1 matches at 9 bases. The CDR3 is 16 amino acids. Germline CDR1 reads SGHAT; CDR2 reads FQDESV (reference sequence). With 5 bases clipped from V and 5 bases from J, the junction kept 12 bases outside the gene matches. For the CDR3, the DNA is TGTGCCAGCAGCGCCAAGGGACAGGGAACTCTATATGGCTACACCTTC. Its protein is CASSAKGQGTLYGYTF.

The rearrangement joins TRBV27 to TRBJ2-1; 12 bases are a match to TRBD2. The CDR3 length is 15 residues. V was pared by 6 bases and J by 4 bases, with 4 bases of the junction left unmatched. The germline V gene has CDR1 MNHEY and CDR2 SMNVEV (reference sequence). CDR3 DNA sequence: TGTGCCAGCAGCCAACTAGCGGGGGGATACAATGAGCAGTTCTTC. It codes for CASSQLAGGYNEQFF.

This clone has a single count. The V call is TRBV7-9, the J call TRBJ1-5, with D maybe TRBD1 (6 bases). CDR1 and CDR2 (germline): SEHNR, FQNEAQ (reference sequence). This CDR3 contains 17 residues. V shed 1 base and J shed 4 bases, with 17 bases lying between them. This chain's CDR3 is CASSLDALGAPNQPQHF. CDR3 DNA sequence: TGTGCCAGCAGCTTAGACGCACTGGGGGCTCCTAATCAGCCCCAGCATTTT.

This clone was picked up a small number of times. The same CDR3 arises from other DNA sequences in this sample as well. The V call is TRBV29-1, the J call TRBJ2-7; D might be TRBD2 (5 bases). Trimming took off 6 bases at V and 6 bases at J, with 9 bases between the two ends. Germline CDR1 is SQVTM and CDR2 is ANQGSEA. The CDR3 runs to 10 residues. CDR3 in amino acids: CSVDAGEQYF. CDR3 coding DNA: TGCAGCGTGGACGCGGGCGAGCAGTACTTC.

The chain employs TRBV7-2 and TRBJ1-2; D possibly corresponds to TRBD1 (6 bases). This CDR3 has 13 residues. V was cut by 6 bases and J by 5 bases, with 13 bases left in between. Germline CDR1 reads SGHTA; CDR2 reads FQGNSA. The DNA for the CDR3 is TGTGCCAGCAGGACAGGAATGGGTTATGGCTACACCTTC. Its translation is CASRTGMGYGYTF.

The V gene is TRBV7-2, the J gene TRBJ2-7; D not certain. Trimming left V 2 bases short and J 6 bases short, with 11 bases between. In germline, CDR1 is SGHTA, CDR2 FQGNSA. The CDR3 extends over 13 amino acids. This chain's CDR3 is CASSLLVSIEQYF. The CDR3 coding sequence is TGTGCCAGCAGCTTACTAGTGAGTATCGAGCAGTACTTC. Supplemented by reference TRBV7-2 and TRBJ2-7, the full variable domain reads GAGVSQSPSNKVTEKGKDVELRCDPISGHTALYWYRQSLGQGLEFLIYFQGNSAPDKSGLPSDRFSAERTGGSVSTLTIQRTQQEDSAVYLCASSLLVSIEQYFGPGTRLTVT.

The J gene is TRBJ2-3, the V gene TRBV27; weak D call: TRBD2 (6 bases). CDR3 size: 17 residues. V was cut by 2 bases and J by 2 bases, with 17 bases left in between. The germline V gene has CDR1 MNHEY and CDR2 SMNVEV (reference sequence). CDR3 DNA: TGTGCCAGCAGTTTAGAGGGGATGGCGGGGCACACAGATACGCAGTATTTT. As protein: CASSLEGMAGHTDTQYF.

The chain links TRBV18 to TRBJ1-4; TRBD1 aligns across 7 bases. The trim removed 2 bases at V and 11 bases at J, leaving 11 bases unmatched. This CDR3 is built from 15 residues. From germline, CDR1 is KGHSH and CDR2 LQKENI. CDR3 region: CASSPGDREFLKLFF. The CDR3 DNA follows: TGTGCCAGCTCACCAGGTGACAGGGAATTCTTGAAACTGTTTTTT.

The rearrangement links TRBV7-9 to TRBJ2-1; 9 bases are shared with TRBD2. The CDR3 covers 14 residues. J was trimmed by 6 bases and V by 3 bases; bases with no gene match: 3. Germline values: CDR1 SEHNR, CDR2 FQNEAQ (reference sequence). The CDR3 here is CASSFSGRVNEQFF. The DNA of the CDR3 is TGTGCCAGCAGCTTTAGCGGGAGAGTCAATGAGCAGTTCTTC.

The chain employs TRBV29-1 and TRBJ1-1; 9 nucleotides agree with TRBD1. There are 13 residues in the CDR3. Germline V gives CDR1 SQVTM, CDR2 ANQGSEA. The J segment lost 3 bases and the V segment lost 5 bases, leaving 4 bases of the junction unmatched. CDR3 sequence reads: CSVQTGGDTEAFF. The CDR3 DNA sequence: TGCAGCGTTCAGACAGGGGGGGACACTGAAGCTTTCTTT.

This chain joins TRBV4-1 and TRBJ2-5, with D tentatively TRBD2 (6 bases). V lost 4 bases and J lost 2, with 8 bases in between. Germline V CDR1 and CDR2: MGHRA, YSYEKL. The CDR3 covers 13 residues. CDR3 DNA sequence: TGCGCCAGCAGCCGAGGACTACAAGAGACCCAGTACTTC. It specifies CASSRGLQETQYF.

A few counts support this clone. The chain is built from TRBV6-5 and TRBJ2-7, with D tentatively TRBD2 (6 bases). Per the germline V gene, CDR1 is MNHEY and CDR2 is SVGAGI. This CDR3 comprises 15 residues. Trimming shortened V by 0 bases and J by 2 bases, and 11 bases separated the two germline ends. CDR3 region: CASSYSTGGPYEQYF. The CDR3, as DNA: TGTGCCAGCAGTTACTCGACCGGGGGTCCCTACGAGCAGTACTTC.

The rearrangement joins TRBV9 to TRBJ2-2, with D perhaps matching TRBD2 (6 bases). The V gene lost 5 bases and the J gene lost 1 base, with 9 bases spanning the gap. The CDR3 has 14 residues. Germline CDR1 is SGDLS and CDR2 is YYNGEE. The DNA for the CDR3 is TGTGCCAGCAGTTATAGCGGGAACACCGGGGAGCTGTTTTTT. This codes for CASSYSGNTGELFF.

This chain links TRBV7-2 with TRBJ2-7; 10 nucleotides agree with TRBD2. Germline V lookup: CDR1 SGHTA, CDR2 FQGNSA. The CDR3 is 16 residues long. After removal of 1 base from V and 3 bases from J, the junction contained 6 bases not matched to a gene. The CDR3 region is CASSLVSASGSYEQYF. The CDR3 nucleotides are TGTGCCAGCAGCTTAGTTTCGGCTAGCGGGAGCTACGAGCAGTACTTC.

The rearrangement links TRBV18 to TRBJ1-1; D unclear. This CDR3 is 14 amino acids long. The germline V gene encodes CDR1 KGHSH and CDR2 LQKENI. V was clipped by 4 bases and J by 2 bases, with 11 bases between them. This CDR3 is CASSLMAPNTEAFF. CDR3 DNA sequence: TGTGCCAGCTCACTAATGGCTCCAAACACTGAAGCTTTCTTT.

This clone was counted only a few times. The chain couples TRBV10-3 to TRBJ2-7; TRBD2 matches at 14 bases. The V gene's germline CDR1 is ENHRY and CDR2 SYGVKD. V lost 8 bases to trimming and J lost 4 bases; unmatched junction nucleotides: 10. This CDR3 is 16 amino acids long. The CDR3, as DNA: TGTGCCATCCGACAGGGAGGACTAGCGGGGGGATACGAGCAGTACTTC. Amino acids: CAIRQGGLAGGYEQYF.

The rearrangement links TRBV11-2 to TRBJ2-1; a weak D match, TRBD1 (6 bases). Germline V gene data show CDR1 as SGHAT and CDR2 as FQNNGV. The CDR3 runs to 16 residues. V was cut by 0 bases and J by 7 bases, with 16 bases left in between. CDR3 in DNA: TGTGCCAGCAGCTTAGAACGGACAGTATTGCAAAATGAGCAGTTCTTC. Translated: CASSLERTVLQNEQFF.

The chain employs TRBV4-3 and TRBJ2-5, with 8 bases fitting TRBD2. J gave up 4 bases and V 3 bases, and 7 bases lay outside the gene matches. The CDR3 spans 15 residues. Germline V gene sequence: CDR1 LGHNA, CDR2 YSLEER. The CDR3 bases are TGCGCCAGCAGCCAGAGCGGGAGTGGGCGAGAGACCCAGTACTTC. Translation gives CASSQSGSGRETQYF.